Listed below are T cell receptor beta chains from one sample, sequenced in a study of long-term antiretroviral therapy in people with HIV. Profiled with immunoSEQ multiplex PCR; TCRdb holds only in-frame clones, not every one. This table holds 21,000 or so clones, approximately 90% found once. The specimen was unsorted PBMCs, collected 2.3 years after starting antiretroviral therapy. The receptors come from a man in his fifties or sixties with HIV. CDR3s include the opening cysteine and the closing phenylalanine or tryptophan. The D gene is left open where the match is weak. Rows may omit the clone size; those that give it use once, few, many or a size class.

clone_size,d_call,j_call,v_call,cdr3_nt,cdr3_aa
-,-,TRBJ2-3,TRBV7-8,TGTGCCAGCAGCCGCGCCCGTCGGCCAGGCCCAGATACGCAGTATTTT,CASSRARRPGPDTQYF
-,TRBD1,TRBJ2-7,TRBV4-3,TGCGCCAGCAGCCAGGACAGGGGATACGAGCAGTACTTC,CASSQDRGYEQYF
-,TRBD1,TRBJ2-2,TRBV11-3,TGTGCCAGCAGAAGGGGGCCGGGTCTGACCGGGGAGCTGTTTTTT,CASRRGPGLTGELFF
-,-,TRBJ2-3,TRBV10-3,TGTGCCATCAGTGAAATAGGTGAAGATACGCAGTATTTT,CAISEIGEDTQYF
-,-,TRBJ1-1,TRBV2,TGTGCCAGCAGTTATTGGGGTGGCACTGAAGCTTTCTTT,CASSYWGGTEAFF
-,-,TRBJ1-6,TRBV13,TGTGCCAGCAGCTGGGGGGGTCCCCGCGGGAATTCACCCCTCCACTTT,CASSWGGPRGNSPLHF
-,-,TRBJ2-7,TRBV9,TGTGCCAGCAGCGTAGGGGGGGCGGACTACGAGCAGTACTTC,CASSVGGADYEQYF
-,TRBD2,TRBJ2-7,TRBV11-2,TGTGCCAGCAGTTCTCGACTAGCGGGGGACTACGAGCAGTACTTC,CASSSRLAGDYEQYF
-,-,TRBJ1-5,TRBV30,TGTGCCTGGAGTAAACAGGGACCTAATCAGCCCCAGCATTTT,CAWSKQGPNQPQHF
once,TRBD2,TRBJ2-3,TRBV10-1,TGCGCCAGCAGTGAGTATCTTGGACTAGCGGTCAGCACAGATACGCAGTATTTT,CASSEYLGLAVSTDTQYF
few,-,TRBJ1-1,TRBV13,TGTGCCAGCAGCCTAGGGCGGGGGAACACTGAAGCTTTCTTT,CASSLGRGNTEAFF
-,TRBD2,TRBJ2-1,TRBV7-6,TGTGCCAGCAGCTTAGGGGTTAGCGGGAGCTCCTACAATGAGCAGTTCTTC,CASSLGVSGSSYNEQFF
-,TRBD1,TRBJ2-7,TRBV6-5,TGTGCCAGCAGTTATAGAACCGGGACAGGGATCTACGAGCAGTACTTC,CASSYRTGTGIYEQYF
-,-,TRBJ2-3,TRBV18,TGTGCCAGCTCACCACCGGTTACAGGCACAGATACGCAGTATTTT,CASSPPVTGTDTQYF
-,TRBD1,TRBJ2-7,TRBV28,TGTGCCAGCAGTTTTTTAGGACAGGGTCCCTACGAGCAGTACTTC,CASSFLGQGPYEQYF